The clone carrying this T cell receptor (beta chain) was seen more than once but under ten times. cDNA reverse transcribed from extracted RNA served as the sequencing template. TCRdb keeps only in-frame clones here, not all; method: immunoSEQ multiplex PCR. This sample carries about 150,000 clones, about 60% of them seen once, and the ten largest clones take around 5%. This entry is derived from a study of CD8+ T cells in alopecia areata. Trimming cost V 3 bases and J 3 bases, with 9 bases left between them. Germline V CDR1 and CDR2: SNHLY, FYNNEI. The CDR3 length is 13 residues. The receptor comes from a human donor in good health. What was sequenced was CD4+ T cells sorted from blood. The genes are TRBV2 and TRBJ2-7; D is unresolved. CDR3 sequence: CASSDKASYEQYF. The CDR3 DNA is TGTGCCAGCAGTGATAAGGCTAGCTACGAGCAGTACTTC.